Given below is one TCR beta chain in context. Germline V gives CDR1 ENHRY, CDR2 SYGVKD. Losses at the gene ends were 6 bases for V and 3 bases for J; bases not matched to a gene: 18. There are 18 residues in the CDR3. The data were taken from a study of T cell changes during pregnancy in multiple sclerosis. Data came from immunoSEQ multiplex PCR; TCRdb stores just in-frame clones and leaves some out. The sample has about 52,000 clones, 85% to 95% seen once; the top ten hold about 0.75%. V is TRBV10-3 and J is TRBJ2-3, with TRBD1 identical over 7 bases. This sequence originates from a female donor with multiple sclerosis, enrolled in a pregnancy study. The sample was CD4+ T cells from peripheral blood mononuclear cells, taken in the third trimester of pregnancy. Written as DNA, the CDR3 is TGTGCCATCAGGCCTCGGGGAGAGCCGGGACAGTGGACAGATACGCAGTATTTT. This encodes CAIRPRGEPGQWTDTQYF.